Below are 26 T cell receptor beta chains sequenced from a single sample in a study of T cells in narcolepsy. TCRdb's copy holds only in-frame clones and misses some; the assay was immunoSEQ multiplex PCR. The top ten clones hold about 3% of a sample with fewer than 35,000 clones, roughly 87% of them seen once. Sequencing used CD45RA- memory CD4+ T cells from PBMCs. These receptors came from a human donor with narcolepsy.

V is TRBV7-3 and J is TRBJ2-2; 10 nucleotides match TRBD2. Germline CDR1 SGHTA, CDR2 FQGTGA. CDR3 length: 17 residues. V gave up 1 base and J gave up 3 bases; unmatched junction bases: 5. This chain's CDR3 is CASSLSSGGQDTGELFF. DNA of the CDR3: TGTGCCAGCAGCTTAAGTAGCGGGGGGCAGGACACCGGGGAGCTGTTTTTT.

In this sample, this clone turned up a few times. The rearrangement links TRBV29-1 to TRBJ1-1; 7 bases align to TRBD1. The germline gives CDR1 SQVTM, CDR2 ANQGSEA. The CDR3 runs to 13 residues. V trimming: 5 bases; J trimming: 12 bases; junction bases outside the gene matches: 15. In nucleotides, the CDR3 is TGCAGCGTTTCCATTGCGGGACAGAGCATTCCTTTCTTT. Translating gives CSVSIAGQSIPFF.

This clone came up once. The chain joins TRBV28 to TRBJ2-7; D gene unclear. The CDR3 consists of 11 residues. CDR1 and CDR2 from the germline V gene are MDHEN and SYDVKM. V was cut by 3 bases and J by 3 bases, with 3 bases left in between. The CDR3 nucleotides are TGTGCCAGCAGTTTGTACTACGAGCAGTACTTC. This codes for CASSLYYEQYF. Looking up the rest from reference TRBV28 and TRBJ2-7 gives the full variable domain: DVKVTQSSRYLVKRTGEKVFLECVQDMDHENMFWYRQDPGLGLRLIYFSYDVKMKEKGDIPEGYSVSREKKERFSLILESASTNQTSMYLCASSLYYEQYFGPGTRLTVT.

V usage is TRBV5-4 and J usage is TRBJ1-5, with a possible D match to TRBD1 (5 bases). This CDR3 region has 15 residues. Germline V gene data show CDR1 as SGHNT and CDR2 as YYREEE (reference sequence). With 4 bases removed from V and 5 bases from J, the gap between germline ends came to 16 bases. This CDR3 is CASSRGGDGDQPQHF. The CDR3 region has the DNA TGTGCCAGCAGCCGGGGGGGAGATGGGGATCAGCCCCAGCATTTT.

The rearrangement joins TRBV6-5 to TRBJ2-2, with 12 bases that match TRBD2. The CDR3 runs 15 residues. After removal of 5 bases from V and 6 bases from J, the junction contained 4 bases not matched to a gene. Looked up from germline, CDR1 is MNHEY and CDR2 is SVGAGI. The CDR3 DNA follows: TGTGCCAGCAGTCCACTAGCGGGGGGAGCCGGGGAGCTGTTTTTT. It translates to CASSPLAGGAGELFF.

The chain employs TRBV19 and TRBJ1-5, with 7 positions matching TRBD1. J gave up 6 bases and V 4 bases, and 3 bases lay outside the gene matches. CDR1 is LNHDA and CDR2 is SQIVND in the germline V gene (reference sequence). The CDR3 has 13 amino acids. The CDR3 region has the DNA TGTGCCAGTAGTAGGGACAGTACTCAGCCCCAGCATTTT. Protein sequence: CASSRDSTQPQHF. The full variable domain, rest sourced from reference TRBV19 and TRBJ1-5, is DGGITQSPKYLFRKEGQNVTLSCEQNLNHDAMYWYRQDPGQGLRLIYYSQIVNDFQKGDIAEGYSVSREKKESFPLTVTSAQKNPTAFYLCASSRDSTQPQHFGDGTRLSIL.

This clone was seen a single time. V gene TRBV5-1 combines with J gene TRBJ2-1; 8 positions match TRBD1. The CDR3 loop spans 13 amino acids. CDR1 and CDR2 (germline): SGHRS, YFSETQ. The V and J ends lost 4 bases and 10 bases, in that order; junction bases with no gene match: 7. CDR3 sequence (DNA): TGCGCCAGCAGCCGGACAGGGACCGGCGAGCAGTTCTTC. Protein: CASSRTGTGEQFF.

A single count supports this clone. This chain uses TRBV5-5 with TRBJ2-7, with 7 bases identical to TRBD1. The ends lost 0 bases at V and 3 bases at J; junction bases unmatched: 9. This CDR3 spans 16 amino acids. CDR1 is SGHKS and CDR2 is YYEKEE in the germline V gene (reference sequence). CDR3 protein: CASSLEPTGLSYEQYF. Here the CDR3 DNA reads TGTGCCAGCAGCTTGGAACCGACAGGGTTGAGCTACGAGCAGTACTTC.

The V gene is TRBV11-2, the J gene TRBJ1-5, with 9 bases identical to TRBD1. The V gene's germline CDR1 is SGHAT and CDR2 FQNNGV. CDR3 size: 15 residues. The ends lost 4 bases at V and 5 bases at J; junction bases unmatched: 6. As DNA, the CDR3 is TGTGCCAGCAGCTCCGGGACAGGGCGTGATCAGCCCCAGCATTTT. This sequence encodes CASSSGTGRDQPQHF.

CDR3 loop: CASSVMNTEAFF. CDR3 DNA sequence: TGTGCCAGCAGCGTCATGAACACTGAAGCTTTCTTT. The chain couples TRBV9 to TRBJ1-1; unclear D gene. The CDR3 totals 12 residues. V was trimmed by 2 bases and J by 0 bases, leaving 2 bases between them. From germline, CDR1 is SGDLS and CDR2 YYNGEE.

This clone has more than one count but fewer than ten. The genes are TRBV25-1 and TRBJ1-6; perhaps TRBD1 as D (5 bases). This CDR3 contains 11 residues. V was cut by 4 bases and J by 12 bases, with 7 bases left in between. Germline loops: CDR1 MGHDK, CDR2 SYGVNS. The chain's CDR3 is CASSAGGPLHF. CDR3 bases: TGTGCCAGCAGTGCCGGGGGACCCCTCCACTTT.

This chain joins TRBV7-6 and TRBJ2-5; no clear D. This CDR3 is built from 15 residues. Germline assignment: CDR1 SGHVS and CDR2 FNYEAQ. V was shortened by 1 base and J by 2 bases, with 11 bases between the two germline ends. DNA for the CDR3: TGTGCCAGCAGCTTAGTCTCTTTTCGTCAAGAGACCCAGTACTTC. This codes for CASSLVSFRQETQYF.

The J gene is TRBJ1-6, the V gene TRBV30; D remains ambiguous. Per germline, CDR1 GTSNPN and CDR2 SVGIG (reference sequence). Trimming took 4 bases from V and 8 from J, leaving 18 bases between them. This CDR3 contains 15 residues. The CDR3 loop reads CAWIQTGGRYSPLHF. CDR3 bases: TGTGCCTGGATTCAAACCGGAGGGCGCTATTCACCCCTCCACTTT.

This clone appeared once. The chain couples TRBV7-8 to TRBJ2-2; 8 nucleotides agree with TRBD1. This CDR3 is built from 14 residues. V lost 3 bases and J lost 5; bases outside the gene matches: 2. Germline CDR1 SGHVS, CDR2 FQNEAQ. Here the CDR3 DNA reads TGTGCCAGCAGCTTGCAGGGGGCAACCGGGGAGCTGTTTTTT. It translates to CASSLQGATGELFF.

The chain uses TRBV5-1 and TRBJ1-1, with unresolved D. The germline CDR1 and CDR2 sequences are SGHRS and YFSETQ. V lost 5 bases and J lost 4, with 15 bases in between. The CDR3 has 14 residues. The CDR3 is CASRVREGATEAFF. The CDR3 nucleotides are TGCGCCAGCAGGGTTAGGGAGGGAGCCACTGAAGCTTTCTTT.

This clone has just a few counts. Other DNA sequences in the sample encode the same CDR3. This chain connects TRBV14 to TRBJ1-1; D is ambiguous. The V gene's germline CDR1 is SGHDN and CDR2 FVKESK. This CDR3 is built from 15 residues. With 1 base removed from V and 4 bases from J, the gap between germline ends came to 13 bases. The CDR3, as DNA: TGTGCCAGCAGCCAAGGGGCCGTGAGGAGCACTGAAGCTTTCTTT. This codes for CASSQGAVRSTEAFF.

This clone showed up just a few times. The V call is TRBV5-6, the J call TRBJ1-3; unclear D gene. Germline CDR1 and CDR2: SGHDT and YYEEEE. Trimming removed 4 bases from V and 8 bases from J, with 22 bases in between. The CDR3 covers 16 residues. The CDR3 reads CASSLLIWGTIDTIYF. The CDR3 coding sequence is TGTGCCAGCAGCCTCCTCATTTGGGGTACGATAGACACCATATATTTT.

The chain combines TRBV10-3 with TRBJ2-3; D gene unclear. Germline CDR1 and CDR2: ENHRY and SYGVKD. This CDR3 region has 13 residues. With 4 bases removed from V and 6 bases from J, the gap between germline ends came to 11 bases. The CDR3 DNA sequence: TGTGCCATCAGTGGAGCAGACCCGGATACGCAGTATTTT. Protein sequence: CAISGADPDTQYF.

This rearrangement joins TRBV9 to TRBJ1-2, with a weak D call TRBD1 (6 bases). Germline CDR1 reads SGDLS; CDR2 reads YYNGEE. Trimming cost V 3 bases and J 7 bases, with 13 bases left between them. CDR3 size: 13 residues. CDR3 coding DNA: TGTGCCAGCAGCGCAGGACAGAGCCGTGGCTACACCTTC. This sequence encodes CASSAGQSRGYTF.

The genes are TRBV5-5 and TRBJ1-4, with D uncertain. Trimming took off 0 bases at V and 8 bases at J, with 17 bases between the two ends. CDR3 length equals 16 residues. Germline values: CDR1 SGHKS, CDR2 YYEKEE (reference sequence). The CDR3 sequence is CASSLVAPALGEKLFF. In nucleotides, the CDR3 is TGTGCCAGCAGCTTGGTGGCCCCGGCCTTAGGGGAAAAACTGTTTTTT.

V gene TRBV10-3 combines with J gene TRBJ1-1; D unresolved. CDR1 ENHRY and CDR2 SYGVKD come from the germline V gene. V was shortened by 3 bases and J by 6 bases, with 8 bases between the two germline ends. The CDR3 is 12 amino acids. The CDR3 DNA follows: TGTGCCATCAGTGATTCTAATCCTGAAGCTTTCTTT. This sequence encodes CAISDSNPEAFF.

The V and J genes are TRBV19 and TRBJ1-1; D is unclear. The germline gives CDR1 LNHDA, CDR2 SQIVND (reference sequence). V was trimmed by 3 bases and J by 1 base, leaving 9 bases between them. This CDR3 has 14 amino acids. Here the CDR3 DNA reads TGTGCCAGTAGTATGGGCAGGCGGAACACTGAAGCTTTCTTT. Amino acids: CASSMGRRNTEAFF.

The rearrangement uses TRBV11-2 and TRBJ2-7; D gene uncertain. The CDR3 consists of 14 residues. Germline CDR1 reads SGHAT; CDR2 reads FQNNGV. V was pared by 0 bases and J by 4 bases, with 10 bases between. The DNA of the CDR3 is TGTGCCAGCAGCTTAGAGGGTTTTAGGTACGAGCAGTACTTC. Its translation is CASSLEGFRYEQYF.

V gene TRBV9 combines with J gene TRBJ2-5, with D possibly matching TRBD1 (5 bases). Germline CDR1 SGDLS, CDR2 YYNGEE. Trimming took off 0 bases at V and 2 bases at J, with 14 bases between the two ends. The CDR3 contains 16 residues. The CDR3 loop is CASSVGDQGGQETQYF. The DNA of the CDR3 is TGTGCCAGCAGCGTAGGAGACCAGGGTGGTCAAGAGACCCAGTACTTC.

The chain is built from TRBV9 and TRBJ1-3; 9 nucleotides agree with TRBD1. The CDR3 is 19 amino acids. V gave up 5 bases and J gave up 3 bases; unmatched junction bases: 18. Germline V lookup: CDR1 SGDLS, CDR2 YYNGEE. CDR3 amino acids: CASSVKHSTTGGGGNTIYF. CDR3 coding DNA: TGTGCCAGCAGTGTGAAACACTCTACTACAGGGGGCGGTGGAAACACCATATATTTT. The whole variable domain, filled in from reference TRBV9 and TRBJ1-3, reads DSGVTQTPKHLITATGQRVTLRCSPRSGDLSVYWYQQSLDQGLQFLIQYYNGEERAKGNILERFSAQQFPDLHSELNLSSLELGDSALYFCASSVKHSTTGGGGNTIYFGEGSWLTVV.

This clone came up once. The rearrangement links TRBV5-1 to TRBJ1-6, with TRBD1 matching 8 bases. Germline V lookup: CDR1 SGHRS, CDR2 YFSETQ. The trim removed 2 bases at V and 9 bases at J, leaving 10 bases unmatched. The CDR3 contains 16 residues. CDR3 nucleotides: TGCGCCAGCAGCTTCTCTGGGGCAGGGGGCCGTTCACCCCTCCACTTT. This sequence encodes CASSFSGAGGRSPLHF.